The clone carrying this T cell receptor (beta chain) occurred a few times. What it binds is unknown. These data come from a study of beta chain features in type 1 diabetes. There are 13 residues in the CDR3. Study results and limitations: Type 1 diabetes patients had TCRB CDR3s that were shorter (moderately but significantly so) in all four CD4+ subsets. Among type 1 diabetes patients, VDJ junctions had fewer insertions and more deletions.

The authors reverse transcribed all of the isolated RNA, so sequencing captured expressed TCRB transcripts. Produced via immunoSEQ multiplex PCR; TCRdb's table is partial and in-frame only. The sample records 160,000 or so clones, about 8.3% being singletons. The chain joins TRBV21-1 to TRBJ1-3. TRBV21-1 is marked as a pseudogene. The TCR comes from a woman aged 18-30 years with type 1 diabetes. Sequencing was carried out using central memory CD4+ T cells from blood. CDR3 loop: CASTPFPGNTIYF. CDR3 sequence (DNA): TGTGCCAGCACCCCGTTCCCTGGAAACACCATATATTTT.